The rows below give T cell receptor beta chains drawn from one sample of a study. TCRdb re-called the 5' RACE reads through MiXCR, storing one row per CDR3 protein. The repertoire consists of 35,000 to 50,000 distinct CDR3 sequences, with approximately 23% occurring once and the leading ten covering 3.5% to 4.5%. The specimen sequenced was Tregs sorted from a lymph node. The receptors were gathered from a female donor with breast cancer. CDR3s include the opening cysteine and the closing phenylalanine or tryptophan.

J gene,V gene,CDR3 protein
TRBJ2-1,TRBV28,CASSRNILGLEQFF
TRBJ1-5,TRBV5-1,CASSYEPLGNQPQHF
TRBJ2-1,TRBV7-8,CASSLGSLQFF
TRBJ2-7,TRBV6-5,CASSLQGYEQYF
TRBJ1-5,TRBV10-2,CTSSPTNRVQPQHF
TRBJ2-1,TRBV7-2,CASSWTSGLDEQFF
TRBJ2-1,TRBV6-2/TRBV6-3,CASTQGDVSEQFF
TRBJ2-1,TRBV20-1,CSAAGGALRGEQFF
TRBJ2-7,TRBV20-1,CSARSIHGGHEQYF
TRBJ1-3,TRBV7-6,CASSLARGTGNTIYF
TRBJ2-3,TRBV9,CASSDGGADTQYF
TRBJ1-1,TRBV28,CASSLRGYTEAFF
TRBJ2-7,TRBV4-1,CASSQGHGGKTYEQYF
TRBJ1-4,TRBV6-5,CASSRGQTSGVYEKLFF
TRBJ2-7,TRBV12-3/TRBV12-4,CASSGYRGYEQHF
TRBJ2-1,TRBV7-9,CASSSLAGGSYNEQFF
TRBJ2-7,TRBV7-6,CASSLGQGAYEQYF
TRBJ2-7,TRBV6-5,CASSRKGVPYEQYF
TRBJ1-2,TRBV4-1,CASSQQGLDYGYTF
TRBJ2-3,TRBV20-1,CSGVQGLLDTQYF
TRBJ2-5,TRBV4-2,CASSPWRGNQETQYF
TRBJ1-2,TRBV20-1,CSASRDSGTFYGYTF
TRBJ2-5,TRBV2,CASTPRGGETQYF
TRBJ2-5,TRBV18,CASSPPLRQETQYF
TRBJ2-2,TRBV7-9,CASSPTGGVTGELFF
TRBJ2-5,TRBV4-1,CASSLGLADFQETQYF
TRBJ2-1,TRBV6-5,CASSFNPGGYNEQLF
TRBJ2-2,TRBV7-9,CASRPDSGELFF
TRBJ2-7,TRBV5-1,CASSLAEGNEQYF
TRBJ1-6,TRBV28,CASSLEGRGHNPPLHF
TRBJ2-1,TRBV29-1,CSVVGDSSYNEQFF
TRBJ2-3,TRBV2,CASSDQAASTDTQYF
TRBJ2-7,TRBV29-1,CSVEDPGGSSYEQYF
TRBJ2-7,TRBV7-2,CASSVDRGLSASHEQYF
TRBJ2-7,TRBV29-1,CSVTTHLYEQYF
TRBJ1-1,TRBV9,CASSLGRQGTEAFF
TRBJ2-7,TRBV7-8,CASSFQGEYEQYF
TRBJ2-1,TRBV6-6,CASSYSRGASSYNEQFF
TRBJ2-7,TRBV6-2/TRBV6-3,CASIGLAGLSSYEQYF
TRBJ1-6,TRBV4-1,CASRAGTGNNSPLHF
TRBJ2-2,TRBV30,CAWSITGAPVGTGELFF
TRBJ2-7,TRBV4-1,CASSPTPRREFLDEQYF
TRBJ1-1,TRBV28,CASSPGTLRNTEAFF
TRBJ1-1,TRBV5-1,CASSAGQHNTEAFF
TRBJ2-2,TRBV29-1,CSVEEAIGGELFF
TRBJ2-7,TRBV28,CASSSFAYRVQYEQYF
TRBJ1-2,TRBV28,CASSVKGRLRTF
TRBJ1-1,TRBV9,CASSKTGGMNTEAFF
TRBJ2-2,TRBV25-1,CASSSGREGSGELFF
TRBJ2-1,TRBV29-1,CSVANGMDYNEQFF
TRBJ2-6,TRBV4-3,CASSPRDSPISGANVLTF
TRBJ1-1,TRBV4-1,CASSQVFQGWAEAFF
TRBJ2-6,TRBV9,CASSAVVSGANVLTF
TRBJ2-1,TRBV5-1,CASSSGLAGAGNEQFF